These T cell receptor beta chains were read from a single sample in a study of cytomegalovirus exposure and HLA in healthy donors. Produced via immunoSEQ multiplex PCR; TCRdb's table is partial and in-frame only. The sample shows some 110,000 clones, less than 80% of them seen only once. The sequenced sample consisted of PBMCs. The receptors shown here come from a woman aged 40 to 49 in good health and CMV-seropositive. The CDR3 runs from the conserved cysteine through the conserved F or W. A D gene is named only where the DNA matches it firmly.

D | V | CDR3
NA | TRBV19 | CASSMPLRDSNYGYTF
NA | TRBV7-2 | CASSSLHEQYF
TRBD2 | TRBV5-1 | CASSRSSGDNEQFF
TRBD2 | TRBV28 | CASSLASGTYNEQFF
NA | TRBV7-9 | CASSLAGSPLHF
NA | TRBV20-1 | CSASRQGQAFF
TRBD1 | TRBV30 | CAWRTGLNTEAFF
NA | TRBV6-6 | CASSYSHRDNYGYTF
NA | TRBV12-1 | CASSFLGGGSTDTQYF
TRBD2 | TRBV4-1 | CASSQGAGGPGEQYF
TRBD2 | TRBV19 | CASSDRASGRPDTQYF
NA | TRBV27 | CASSWTEDTEAFF
NA | TRBV4-1 | CASSLKIGGGLPQETQYF
TRBD1 | TRBV2 | CASRRQGLTTNEKLFF
TRBD2 | TRBV15 | CATSRDGRSNNEQFF
NA | TRBV20-1 | CSALPYEQYF
TRBD2 | TRBV5-6 | CASSLRTSGRNEQFF
NA | TRBV5-1 | CASSLDGQTNQPQHF
TRBD2 | TRBV5-4 | CASSLITSGRGETQYF
TRBD2 | TRBV9 | CASSPGLAGGKNIQYF
TRBD1 | TRBV27 | CASSLARWDSGQKLFF
NA | TRBV19 | CASTDRHYEQYF
TRBD1 | TRBV13 | CASSLRQGFLAF
TRBD1 | TRBV5-1 | CASSLGQGQETQYF
NA | TRBV4-2 | CASSQEENWSYNEQFF
TRBD2 | TRBV7-2 | CASSPKGGRTYEQYF
NA | TRBV19 | CASSPQRVTGELFF
NA | TRBV9 | CASSVDYYNEQFF
TRBD1 | TRBV30 | CAWSVPRQTGPGNTIYF
NA | TRBV13 | CASSLNSGDEQYF
NA | TRBV9 | CASSPSTAAIITGELFF
TRBD1 | TRBV7-2 | CASSLRDRANGYTF
NA | TRBV19 | CASSIGQMNTEAFF
NA | TRBV27 | CASSLGTPLYNEQFF
TRBD1 | TRBV6-5 | CASSYGQGDTEAFF
NA | TRBV2 | CASMQDNSPLHF
TRBD1 | TRBV2 | CASRPQGGSNQPQHF
NA | TRBV6-1 | CASTGTGLETQYF
NA | TRBV27 | CASSLTGLSYEQYF
NA | TRBV19 | CASSIGERQATDTQYF
TRBD1 | TRBV7-9 | CASSSAGTGPLWYGYTF
TRBD1 | TRBV7-9 | CSSSLGQGAGYGYTF
NA | TRBV19 | CASSIGSSYNEQFF
NA | TRBV6-6 | CASSYQDSGANVLTF
NA | TRBV6-1 | CASSETQINEKLFF
TRBD1 | TRBV7-9 | CASSLGDRELFF
TRBD2 | TRBV6-6 | CASSSGLAGGVETQYF